This T cell receptor beta chain was sequenced for a study of patients and donors after allogeneic stem cell transplantation. The CDR3 has 16 residues. V lost 7 bases and J lost 4, with 22 bases in between. Germline values: CDR1 MNHNS, CDR2 SASEGT. Via MiXCR, TCRdb re-called the RT-PCR reads, giving one row per CDR3 protein. In the table there are roughly 230,000 distinct CDR3 sequences, over 12% of which are singletons. This chain joins TRBV6-1 and TRBJ1-1; TRBD1 is a possible D gene (6 bases). The sample consisted of blood, either unsorted or a sorted T cell fraction (not recorded which). The source is a human donor who was either an allogeneic HSCT recipient or a stem cell or donor lymphocyte infusion donor (not recorded which). It is not recorded whose cells these are; they may come from a transplant donor. CDR3 bases: TGTGCCAGCATTTCGTCGATTTGGGGGCGCGGCACTGAAGCTTTCTTT. Its translation: CASISSIWGRGTEAFF.